The entry below describes one T cell receptor beta chain. The PCR had 60 Vbeta and 13 Jbeta primers. Clones were sequenced by immunoSEQ multiplex PCR, and TCRdb holds only the in-frame ones, with some missing. The sample includes some 120,000 clones, 80% to 85% of them seen just once. This sample is part of a study of cytomegalovirus exposure and HLA in healthy donors. CDR3 length: 14 residues. From germline, CDR1 is MNHEY and CDR2 SVGAGI. V was trimmed by 0 bases and J by 8 bases, leaving 11 bases between them. Sequencing was carried out using PBMCs. The TCR was taken from a woman aged 30 to 39 in good health and CMV-seronegative. The chain is built from TRBV6-5 and TRBJ2-4; the D gene is possibly TRBD2 (5 bases). CDR3 region: CASSYSRGRDIQYF. The CDR3 nucleotides are TGTGCCAGCAGTTACTCGAGAGGGCGGGACATTCAGTACTTC.